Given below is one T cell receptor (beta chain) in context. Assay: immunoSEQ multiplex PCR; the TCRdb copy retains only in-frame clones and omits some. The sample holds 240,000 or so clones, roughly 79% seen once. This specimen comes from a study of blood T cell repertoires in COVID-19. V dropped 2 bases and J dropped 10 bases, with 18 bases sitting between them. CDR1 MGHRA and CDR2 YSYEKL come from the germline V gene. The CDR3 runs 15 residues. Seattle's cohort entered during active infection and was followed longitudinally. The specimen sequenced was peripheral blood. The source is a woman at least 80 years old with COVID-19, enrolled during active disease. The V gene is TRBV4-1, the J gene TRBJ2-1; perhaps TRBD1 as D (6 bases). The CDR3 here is CASSQPPRGIGEQFF. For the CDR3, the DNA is TGCGCCAGCAGCCAACCCCCGAGGGGGATTGGGGAGCAGTTCTTC.